This paragraph covers one TCR beta chain sequence. Its antigen specificity is not known. Within one base of it there is no much larger clone, and no base qualities were kept. This specimen comes from a study of blood T cell repertoires in COVID-19 (dated by TCRdb to about 2020). At the level of the whole study: Samples from collaborators originated in the United States, Italy and Spain and spanned both the acute and convalescent phases of COVID-19. Subjects who had been exposed to COVID-19, were actively infected with it, or had recovered from it provided the deeply sampled blood TCRbeta repertoires that made up the dataset. The samples were drawn from the first 160 participants of the ongoing ImmuneRACE study and from 950 to 1,500 subjects provided by 6 global collaborators. The sample metadata nearly always contained a de-identified subject ID, COVID-19 status, age in years and sex. The repertoires were released in a freely available public database meant as a resource for research on the immune response to SARS-CoV-2. Where available, HLA class I and class II types were taken from metadata supplied by the sample provider and were not determined by assay-based typing. The material from the prospective study consisted of cDNA or gDNA derived from T cells, B-cell-depleted T cells, or PBMCs.

Collaborating institutions collected whole blood in K2EDTA tubes following their own protocols. For TCRbeta analysis, collaborators shipped samples in one of three forms: frozen whole blood, isolated PBMCs, or DNA extracted from either of those sample types. The immunoSEQ Assay, a bias-controlled multiplex PCR, was used to amplify TCRbeta CDR3 regions from genomic DNA. As for the original processing: Nucleated cell counts per sample were estimated from amplification of reference gene primers within the assay. To quantify the absolute abundance of each unique TCRbeta CDR3 rearrangement, sequence reads were collapsed and filtered. For each sample, productive Simpson clonality was calculated by taking the square root of Simpson's diversity index across productive rearrangements. TCRdb re-hosts the immuneACCESS table, in-frame sequences only. Its copies lack some clones; in the studies checked, an unresolved V gene accounts for under half of them, and the cause for the rest is not known. That table is the source of V, J and clone size, and D and trimming were worked out from the DNA. The sample data list under 250,000 clones, and about four fifths of these were observed just once. The ten largest clonotypes hold about 4.4% of the sample.

General findings and caveats noted by the study authors: The amount of clinical and demographic metadata varied by source and participant and was provided uncurated.

The sample comprised peripheral blood. This receptor was obtained from a woman aged 70-85 years with acute or convalescent COVID-19.

The DNA sequence is as follows: TGCGCCAGCAGCCGAACACAGGGGGGGGACTATGGCTACACCTTC. Its coded protein is CASSRTQGGDYGYTF. The V and J segments used are TRBV4-1 and TRBJ1-2; 8 central bases correspond to TRBD1. CDR1 and CDR2, looked up from the germline V gene, are MGHRA and YSYEKL. The CDR3 numbers 15 residues from cysteine through phenylalanine. Only the CDR3 part of the read is kept: 45 bases, read in frame from the first base. V lost 4 bases and J lost 3 bases, and the count of bases not matched to a germline gene is 7.